Listed here are 2 T cell receptor beta chains from one sample, sequenced in a study of tumor-infiltrating lymphocytes in primary liver carcinoma. Production of TCR beta cDNA used roughly 480 ng total RNA together with a constant-region primer. Investigators got TCR beta libraries out of three nested multiplex PCR rounds, done with slightly modified ARM-PCR. Rounds one and two of PCR, each of 10 cycles, were primed with TRBV1-TRBV30 forward primers and a C-beta reverse primer. Via MiXCR, TCRdb re-called the multiplex PCR reads, giving one row per CDR3 protein. The profile covers about 110,000 distinct CDR3 sequences, with 55% to 75% appearing a single time and around 9.7% taken by the ten largest. Extraction of RNA together with DNA used 20-30 mg of unsorted bulk tissue. Sequencing was carried out using liver tumor tissue from sampling region 1. Subset of the sample: tumor region T1, superior pole. The receptors shown here come from a woman in her fifties or sixties with primary liver carcinoma and hepatitis B virus infection.

The table lists this clonotype with many counts. The chain employs TRBV6-5 and TRBJ2-7; 12 bases align to TRBD1. V trimming: 6 bases; J trimming: 1 base; junction bases outside the gene matches: 4. This CDR3 is built from 15 residues. The germline CDR1 and CDR2 sequences are MNHEY and SVGAGI. CDR3 DNA sequence: TGTGCCAGCAGCCAGGGACAGGGGGCTTCCTACGAGCAGTACTTC. This codes for CASSQGQGASYEQYF.

Of note for this clonotype: A junction end diverges from the germline sequence, so it may reflect a read error. In nucleotides, the CDR3 is TGCGCCAGCGGCCTTGACAGGGGACGGACTGAAGCTTTCTTT. Amino acids: CASGLDRGRTEAFF. The rearrangement joins TRBV7-8 to TRBJ1-1; 8 nucleotides agree with TRBD1. The CDR3 is 14 residues long. Germline V gene sequence: CDR1 SGHVS, CDR2 FQNEAQ. Variable domain in full (rest from reference TRBV7-8 and TRBJ1-1): GAGVSQSPRYKVAKRGQDVALRCDPISGHVSLFWYQQALGQGPEFLTYFQNEAQLDKSGLPSDRFFAERPEGSVSTLKIQRTQQEDSAVYLCASGLDRGRTEAFFGQGTRLTVV.